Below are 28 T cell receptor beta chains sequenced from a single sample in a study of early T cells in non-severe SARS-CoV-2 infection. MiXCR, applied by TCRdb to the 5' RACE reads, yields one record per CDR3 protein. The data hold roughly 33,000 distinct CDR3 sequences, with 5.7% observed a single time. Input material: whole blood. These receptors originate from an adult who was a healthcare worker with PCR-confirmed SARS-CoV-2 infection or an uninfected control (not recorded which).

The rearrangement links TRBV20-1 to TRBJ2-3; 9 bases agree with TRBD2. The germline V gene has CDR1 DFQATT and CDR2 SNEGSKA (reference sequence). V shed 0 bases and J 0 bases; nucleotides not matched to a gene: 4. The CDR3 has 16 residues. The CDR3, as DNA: TGCAGTGCTAGAGATTCTGGGACTAGCAGCACAGATACGCAGTATTTT. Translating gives CSARDSGTSSTDTQYF.

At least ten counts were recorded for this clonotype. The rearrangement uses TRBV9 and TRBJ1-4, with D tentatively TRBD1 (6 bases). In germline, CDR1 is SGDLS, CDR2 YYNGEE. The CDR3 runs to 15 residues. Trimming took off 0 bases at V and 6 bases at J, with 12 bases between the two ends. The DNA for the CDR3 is TGTGCCAGCAGCGTAGGGGAGCAGGGGTATGAAAAACTGTTTTTT. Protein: CASSVGEQGYEKLFF.

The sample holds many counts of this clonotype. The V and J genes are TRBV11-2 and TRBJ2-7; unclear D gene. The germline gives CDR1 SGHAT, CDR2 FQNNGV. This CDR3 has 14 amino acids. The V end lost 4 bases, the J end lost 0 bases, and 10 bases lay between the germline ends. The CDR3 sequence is CASSSAASSYEQYF. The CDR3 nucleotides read TGTGCCAGCAGCTCTGCCGCGAGCTCCTACGAGCAGTACTTC.

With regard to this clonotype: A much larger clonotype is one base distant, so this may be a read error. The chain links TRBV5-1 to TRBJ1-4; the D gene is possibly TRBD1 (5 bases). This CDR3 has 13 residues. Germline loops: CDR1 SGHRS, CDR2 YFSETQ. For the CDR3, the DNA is TGCACCAGCAGCAAGGGGACTAATGAAAAACTGTTTTTT. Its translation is CTSSKGTNEKLFF.

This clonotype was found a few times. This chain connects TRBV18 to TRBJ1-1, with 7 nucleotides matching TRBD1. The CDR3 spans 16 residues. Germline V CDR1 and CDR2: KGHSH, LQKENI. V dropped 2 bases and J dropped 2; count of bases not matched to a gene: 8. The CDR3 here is CASSPGQDSLNTEAFF. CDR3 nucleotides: TGTGCCAGCTCACCAGGACAGGACAGCCTCAACACTGAAGCTTTCTTT.

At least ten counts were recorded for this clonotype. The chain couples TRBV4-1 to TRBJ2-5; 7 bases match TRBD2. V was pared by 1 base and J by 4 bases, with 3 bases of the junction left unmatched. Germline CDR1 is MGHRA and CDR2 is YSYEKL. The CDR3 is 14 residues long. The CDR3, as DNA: TGCGCCAGCAGCCAAGGTCGGGGGGTAGAGACCCAGTACTTC. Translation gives CASSQGRGVETQYF.

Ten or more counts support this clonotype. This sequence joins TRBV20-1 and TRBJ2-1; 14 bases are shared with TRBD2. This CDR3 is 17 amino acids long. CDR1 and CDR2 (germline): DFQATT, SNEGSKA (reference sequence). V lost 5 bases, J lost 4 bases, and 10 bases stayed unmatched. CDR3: CSALALTSGRAYNEQFF. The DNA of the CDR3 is TGCAGTGCTTTAGCCTTGACTAGCGGGAGGGCGTACAATGAGCAGTTCTTC.

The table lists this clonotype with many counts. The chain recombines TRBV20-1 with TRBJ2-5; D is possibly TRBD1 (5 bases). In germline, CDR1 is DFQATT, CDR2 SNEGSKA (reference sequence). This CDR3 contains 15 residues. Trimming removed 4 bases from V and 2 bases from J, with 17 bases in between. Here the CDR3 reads CSANANRILQETQYF. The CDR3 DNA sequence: TGCAGTGCTAACGCTAACAGGATCCTACAAGAGACCCAGTACTTC.

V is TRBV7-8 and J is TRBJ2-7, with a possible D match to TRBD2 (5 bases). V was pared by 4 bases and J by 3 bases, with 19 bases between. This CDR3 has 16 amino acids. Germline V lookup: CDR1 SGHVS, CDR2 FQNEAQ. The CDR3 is CASSSRETRGDYEQYF. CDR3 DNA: TGTGCCAGCAGCTCTCGTGAGACCCGGGGAGACTACGAGCAGTACTTC.

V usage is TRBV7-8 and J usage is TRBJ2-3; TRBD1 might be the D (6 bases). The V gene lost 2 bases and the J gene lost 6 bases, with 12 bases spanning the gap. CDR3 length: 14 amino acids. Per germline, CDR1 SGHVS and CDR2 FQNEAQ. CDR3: CASSLRGSADTQYF. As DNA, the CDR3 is TGTGCCAGCAGCTTAAGGGGGAGTGCCGATACGCAGTATTTT.

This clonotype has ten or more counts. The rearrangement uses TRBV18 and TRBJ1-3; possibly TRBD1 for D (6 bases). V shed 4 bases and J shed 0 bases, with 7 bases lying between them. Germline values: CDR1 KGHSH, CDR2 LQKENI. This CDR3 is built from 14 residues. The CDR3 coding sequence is TGTGCCAGCTCACTGGACAGCTCTGGAAACACCATATATTTT. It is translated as CASSLDSSGNTIYF.

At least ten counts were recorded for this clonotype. CDR3 nucleotide sequence: TGCGCCAGCAGCTTGGGGACTAGTGTCAATGAGCAGTTCTTC. This sequence encodes CASSLGTSVNEQFF. The gene calls are TRBV5-1 and TRBJ2-1, with 7 nucleotides matching TRBD2. The CDR3 runs 14 residues. Germline trimming cut 0 bases from V and 6 bases from J; bases unmatched to any gene: 3. CDR1 and CDR2 from the germline V gene are SGHRS and YFSETQ.

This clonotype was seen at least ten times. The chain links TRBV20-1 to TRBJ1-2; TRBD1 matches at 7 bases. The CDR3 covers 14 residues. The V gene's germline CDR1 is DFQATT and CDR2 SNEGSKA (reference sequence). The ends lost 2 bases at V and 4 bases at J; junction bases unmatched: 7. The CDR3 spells CSARLDRVGYGYTF. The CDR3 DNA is TGCAGTGCTAGACTAGACAGGGTGGGCTATGGCTACACCTTC.

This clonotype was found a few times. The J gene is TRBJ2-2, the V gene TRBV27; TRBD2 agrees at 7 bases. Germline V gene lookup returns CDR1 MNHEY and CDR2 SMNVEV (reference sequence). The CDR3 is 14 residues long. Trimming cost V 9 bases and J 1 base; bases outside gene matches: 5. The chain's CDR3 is CASSSGRNTGELFF. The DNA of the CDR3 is TGTGCCAGTTCTAGCGGAAGGAACACCGGGGAGCTGTTTTTT.

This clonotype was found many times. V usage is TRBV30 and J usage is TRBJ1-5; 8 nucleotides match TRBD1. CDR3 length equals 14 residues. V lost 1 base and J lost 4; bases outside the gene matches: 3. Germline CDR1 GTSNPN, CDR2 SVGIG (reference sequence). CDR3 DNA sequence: TGTGCCTGGAGTGGGGACAGGCAGAATCAGCCCCAGCATTTT. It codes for CAWSGDRQNQPQHF. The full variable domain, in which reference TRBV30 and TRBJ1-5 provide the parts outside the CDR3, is SQTIHQWPATLVQPVGSPLSLECTVEGTSNPNLYWYRQAAGRGLQLLFYSVGIGQISSEVPQNLSASRPQDRQFILSSKKLLLSDSGFYLCAWSGDRQNQPQHFGDGTRLSIL.

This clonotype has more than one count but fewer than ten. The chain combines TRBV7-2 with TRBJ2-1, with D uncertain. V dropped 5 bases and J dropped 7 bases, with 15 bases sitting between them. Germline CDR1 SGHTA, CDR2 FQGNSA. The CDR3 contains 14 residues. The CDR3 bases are TGTGCCAGCAGCCCTGGTCTCACAAGTAATGAGCAGTTCTTC. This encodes CASSPGLTSNEQFF. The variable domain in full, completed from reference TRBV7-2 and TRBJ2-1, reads GAGVSQSPSNKVTEKGKDVELRCDPISGHTALYWYRQSLGQGLEFLIYFQGNSAPDKSGLPSDRFSAERTGGSVSTLTIQRTQQEDSAVYLCASSPGLTSNEQFFGPGTRLTVL.

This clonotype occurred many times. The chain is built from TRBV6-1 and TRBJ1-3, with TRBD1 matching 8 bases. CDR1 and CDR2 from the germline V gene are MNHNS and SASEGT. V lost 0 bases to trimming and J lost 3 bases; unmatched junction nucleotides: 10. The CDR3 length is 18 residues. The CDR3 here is CASSEAFVQGAGGNTIYF. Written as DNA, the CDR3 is TGTGCCAGCAGTGAAGCGTTCGTTCAGGGGGCAGGTGGAAACACCATATATTTT.

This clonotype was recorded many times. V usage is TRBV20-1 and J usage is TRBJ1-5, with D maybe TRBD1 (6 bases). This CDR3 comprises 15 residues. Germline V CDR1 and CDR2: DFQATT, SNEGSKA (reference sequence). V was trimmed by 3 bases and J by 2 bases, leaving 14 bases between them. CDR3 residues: CSASHLSGGNQPQHF. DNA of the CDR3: TGCAGTGCTAGCCACCTTTCAGGGGGCAATCAGCCCCAGCATTTT.

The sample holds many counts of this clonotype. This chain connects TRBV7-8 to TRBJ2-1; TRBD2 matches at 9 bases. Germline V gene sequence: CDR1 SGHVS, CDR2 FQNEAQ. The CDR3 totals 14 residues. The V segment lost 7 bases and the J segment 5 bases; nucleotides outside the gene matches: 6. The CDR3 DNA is TGTGCCAGCAAGGAGACTAGCGGAAACAATGAGCAGTTCTTC. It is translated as CASKETSGNNEQFF.

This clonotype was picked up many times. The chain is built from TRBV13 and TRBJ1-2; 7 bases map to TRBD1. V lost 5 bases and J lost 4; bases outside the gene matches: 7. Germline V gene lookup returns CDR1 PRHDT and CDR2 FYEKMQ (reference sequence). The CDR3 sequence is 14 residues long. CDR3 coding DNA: TGTGCCAGCAGCCAGAGGGGGCAGGCCTATGGCTACACCTTC. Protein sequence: CASSQRGQAYGYTF.

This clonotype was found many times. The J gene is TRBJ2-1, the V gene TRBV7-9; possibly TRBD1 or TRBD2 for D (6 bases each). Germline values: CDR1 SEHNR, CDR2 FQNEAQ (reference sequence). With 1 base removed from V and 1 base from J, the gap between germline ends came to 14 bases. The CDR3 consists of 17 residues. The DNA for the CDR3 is TGTGCCAGCAGCTTAGGCAAGACGGGGGCATCCTACAATGAGCAGTTCTTC. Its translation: CASSLGKTGASYNEQFF. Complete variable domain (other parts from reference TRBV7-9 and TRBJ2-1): DTGVSQNPRHKITKRGQNVTFRCDPISEHNRLYWYRQTLGQGPEFLTYFQNEAQLEKSRLLSDRFSAERPKGSFSTLEIQRTEQGDSAMYLCASSLGKTGASYNEQFFGPGTRLTVL.

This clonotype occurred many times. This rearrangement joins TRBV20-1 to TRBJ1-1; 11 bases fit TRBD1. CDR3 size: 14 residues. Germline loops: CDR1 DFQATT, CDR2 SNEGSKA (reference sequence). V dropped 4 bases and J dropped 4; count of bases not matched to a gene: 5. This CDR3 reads CSAKYGTGGTEAFF. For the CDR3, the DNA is TGCAGTGCTAAGTACGGGACAGGGGGCACTGAAGCTTTCTTT.

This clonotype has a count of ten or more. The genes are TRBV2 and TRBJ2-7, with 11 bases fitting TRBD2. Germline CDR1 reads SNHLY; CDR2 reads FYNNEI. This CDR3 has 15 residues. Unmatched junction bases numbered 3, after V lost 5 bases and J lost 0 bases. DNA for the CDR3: TGTGCCAGCAGTCCTAGCGGGAGGCCCTCCTACGAGCAGTACTTC. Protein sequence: CASSPSGRPSYEQYF.

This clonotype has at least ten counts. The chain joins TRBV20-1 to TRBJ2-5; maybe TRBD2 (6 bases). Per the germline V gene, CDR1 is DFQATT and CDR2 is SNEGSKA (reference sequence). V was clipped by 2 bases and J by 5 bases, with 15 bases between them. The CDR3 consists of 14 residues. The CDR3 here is CSARRRGMRETQYF. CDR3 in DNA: TGCAGTGCTAGACGGAGGGGTATGAGGGAGACCCAGTACTTC.

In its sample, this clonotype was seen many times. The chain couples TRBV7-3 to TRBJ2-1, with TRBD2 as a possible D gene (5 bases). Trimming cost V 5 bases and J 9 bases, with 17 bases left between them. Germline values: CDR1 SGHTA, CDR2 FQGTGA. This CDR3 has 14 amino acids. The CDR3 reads CASSRSPGLGEQFF. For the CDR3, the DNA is TGTGCCAGCAGCCGTAGTCCAGGACTGGGTGAGCAGTTCTTC.

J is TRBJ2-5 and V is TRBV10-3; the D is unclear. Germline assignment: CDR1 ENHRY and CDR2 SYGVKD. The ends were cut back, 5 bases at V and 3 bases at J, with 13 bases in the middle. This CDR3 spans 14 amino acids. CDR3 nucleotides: TGTGCCATCAGTTCTAAGATGTTGGAAGAGACCCAGTACTTC. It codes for CAISSKMLEETQYF.

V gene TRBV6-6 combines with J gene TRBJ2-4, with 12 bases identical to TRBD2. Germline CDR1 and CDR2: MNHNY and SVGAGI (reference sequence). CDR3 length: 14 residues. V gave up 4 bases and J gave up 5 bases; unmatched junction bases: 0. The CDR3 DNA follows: TGTGCCAGCAGTTCTAGCGGGAGGGAAAACATTCAGTACTTC. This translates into CASSSSGRENIQYF.

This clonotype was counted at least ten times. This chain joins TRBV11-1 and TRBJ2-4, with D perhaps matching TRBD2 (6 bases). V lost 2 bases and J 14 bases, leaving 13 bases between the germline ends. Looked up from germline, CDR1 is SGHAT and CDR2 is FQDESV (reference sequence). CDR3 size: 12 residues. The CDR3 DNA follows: TGTGCCAGCAGCTTACTGGGAGGACCTGAGTACTTC. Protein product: CASSLLGGPEYF.